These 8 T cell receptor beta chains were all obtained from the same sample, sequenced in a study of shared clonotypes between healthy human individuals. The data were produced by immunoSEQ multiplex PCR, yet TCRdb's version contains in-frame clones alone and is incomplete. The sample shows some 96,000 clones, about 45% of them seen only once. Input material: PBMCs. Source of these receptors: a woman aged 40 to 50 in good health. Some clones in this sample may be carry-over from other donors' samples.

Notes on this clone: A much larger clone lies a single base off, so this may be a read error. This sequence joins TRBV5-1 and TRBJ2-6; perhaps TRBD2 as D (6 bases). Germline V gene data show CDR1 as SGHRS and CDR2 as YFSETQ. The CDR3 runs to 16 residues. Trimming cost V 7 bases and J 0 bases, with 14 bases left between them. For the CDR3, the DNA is TGCGCCAGCGGCCCGGGGGATGGCTCTGGGGCCAACGTCCTGACTTTC. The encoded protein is CASGPGDGSGANVLTF. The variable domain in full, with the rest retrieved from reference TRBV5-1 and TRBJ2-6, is KAGVTQTPRYLIKTRGQQVTLSCSPISGHRSVSWYQQTPGQGLQFLFEYFSETQRNKGNFPGRFSGRQFSNSRSEMNVSTLELGDSALYLCASGPGDGSGANVLTFGAGSRLTVL.

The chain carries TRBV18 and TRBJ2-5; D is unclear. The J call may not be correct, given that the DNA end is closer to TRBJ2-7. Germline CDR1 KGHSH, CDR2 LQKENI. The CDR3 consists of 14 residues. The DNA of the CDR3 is TGTGCCAGCTCACCACCATTGCGCAATTACGAGCAGTACTTC. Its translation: CASSPPLRNYEQYF.

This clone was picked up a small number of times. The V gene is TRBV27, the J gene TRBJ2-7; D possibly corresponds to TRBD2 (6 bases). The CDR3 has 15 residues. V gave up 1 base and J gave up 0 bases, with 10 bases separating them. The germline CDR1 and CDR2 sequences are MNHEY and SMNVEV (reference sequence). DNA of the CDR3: TGTGCCAGCAGTTTATTTGTCGGGAGCTCCTACGAGCAGTACTTC. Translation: CASSLFVGSSYEQYF.

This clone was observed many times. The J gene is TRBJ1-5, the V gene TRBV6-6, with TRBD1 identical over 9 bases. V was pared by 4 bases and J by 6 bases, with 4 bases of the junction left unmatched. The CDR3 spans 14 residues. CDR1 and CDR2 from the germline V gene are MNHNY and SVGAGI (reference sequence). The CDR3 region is CASSWDRVIQPQHF. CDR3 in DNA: TGTGCCAGCAGTTGGGACAGGGTAATTCAGCCCCAGCATTTT.

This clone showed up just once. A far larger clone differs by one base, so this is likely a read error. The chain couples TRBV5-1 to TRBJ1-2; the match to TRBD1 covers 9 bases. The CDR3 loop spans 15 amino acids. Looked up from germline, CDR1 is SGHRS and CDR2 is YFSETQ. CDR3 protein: CVSSLRDRADYGYTF. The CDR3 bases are TGCGTCAGCAGCTTGCGGGACAGGGCGGACTATGGCTACACCTTC.

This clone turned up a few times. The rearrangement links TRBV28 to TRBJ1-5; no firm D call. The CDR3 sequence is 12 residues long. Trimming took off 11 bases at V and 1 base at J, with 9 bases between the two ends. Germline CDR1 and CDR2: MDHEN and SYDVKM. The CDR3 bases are TGTGCCTGCGGAGCCAGCAATCAGCCCCAGCATTTT. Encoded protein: CACGASNQPQHF.

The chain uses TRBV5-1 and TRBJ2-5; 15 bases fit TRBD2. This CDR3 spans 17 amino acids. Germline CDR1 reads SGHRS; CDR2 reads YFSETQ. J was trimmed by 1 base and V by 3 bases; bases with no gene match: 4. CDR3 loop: CASSWGLAGGTQETQYF. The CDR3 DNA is TGCGCCAGCAGCTGGGGACTAGCGGGAGGAACCCAAGAGACCCAGTACTTC.

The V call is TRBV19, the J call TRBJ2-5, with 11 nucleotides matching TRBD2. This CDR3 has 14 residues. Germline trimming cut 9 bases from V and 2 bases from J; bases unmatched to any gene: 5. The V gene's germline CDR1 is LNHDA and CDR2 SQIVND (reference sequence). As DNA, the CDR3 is TGTGCCAGCGGGAGGACTAGCGGGCAAGAGACCCAGTACTTC. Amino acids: CASGRTSGQETQYF.